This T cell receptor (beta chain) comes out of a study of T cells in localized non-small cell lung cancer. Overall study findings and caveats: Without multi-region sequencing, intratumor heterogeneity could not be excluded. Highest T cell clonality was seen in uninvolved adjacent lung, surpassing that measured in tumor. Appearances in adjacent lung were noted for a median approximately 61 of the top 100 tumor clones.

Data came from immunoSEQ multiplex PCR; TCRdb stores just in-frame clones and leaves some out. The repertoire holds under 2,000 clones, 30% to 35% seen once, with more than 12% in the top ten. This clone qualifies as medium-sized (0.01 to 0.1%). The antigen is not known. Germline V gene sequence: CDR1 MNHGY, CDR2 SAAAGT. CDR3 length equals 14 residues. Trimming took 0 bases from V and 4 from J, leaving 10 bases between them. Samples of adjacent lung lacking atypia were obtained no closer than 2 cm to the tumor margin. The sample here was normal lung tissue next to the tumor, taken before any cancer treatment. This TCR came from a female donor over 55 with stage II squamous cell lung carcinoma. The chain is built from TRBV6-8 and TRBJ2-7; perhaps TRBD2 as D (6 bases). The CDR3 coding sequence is TGTGCCAGCAGTTACTCGGGAGGTACTTACGAGCAGTACTTC. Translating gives CASSYSGGTYEQYF.